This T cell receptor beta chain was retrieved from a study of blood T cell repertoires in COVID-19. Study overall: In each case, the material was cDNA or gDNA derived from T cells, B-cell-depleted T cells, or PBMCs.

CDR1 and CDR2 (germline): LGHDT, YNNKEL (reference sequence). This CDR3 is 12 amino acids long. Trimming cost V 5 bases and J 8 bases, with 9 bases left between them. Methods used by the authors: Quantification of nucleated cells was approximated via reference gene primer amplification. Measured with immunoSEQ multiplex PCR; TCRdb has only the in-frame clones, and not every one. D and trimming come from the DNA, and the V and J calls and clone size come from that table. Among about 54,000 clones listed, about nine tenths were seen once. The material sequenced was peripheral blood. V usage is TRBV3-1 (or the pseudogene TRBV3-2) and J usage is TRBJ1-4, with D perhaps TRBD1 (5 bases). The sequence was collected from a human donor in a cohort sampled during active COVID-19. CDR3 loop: CASSFTGEKLFF. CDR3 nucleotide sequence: TGTGCCAGCAGCTTCACAGGAGAAAAACTGTTTTTT.